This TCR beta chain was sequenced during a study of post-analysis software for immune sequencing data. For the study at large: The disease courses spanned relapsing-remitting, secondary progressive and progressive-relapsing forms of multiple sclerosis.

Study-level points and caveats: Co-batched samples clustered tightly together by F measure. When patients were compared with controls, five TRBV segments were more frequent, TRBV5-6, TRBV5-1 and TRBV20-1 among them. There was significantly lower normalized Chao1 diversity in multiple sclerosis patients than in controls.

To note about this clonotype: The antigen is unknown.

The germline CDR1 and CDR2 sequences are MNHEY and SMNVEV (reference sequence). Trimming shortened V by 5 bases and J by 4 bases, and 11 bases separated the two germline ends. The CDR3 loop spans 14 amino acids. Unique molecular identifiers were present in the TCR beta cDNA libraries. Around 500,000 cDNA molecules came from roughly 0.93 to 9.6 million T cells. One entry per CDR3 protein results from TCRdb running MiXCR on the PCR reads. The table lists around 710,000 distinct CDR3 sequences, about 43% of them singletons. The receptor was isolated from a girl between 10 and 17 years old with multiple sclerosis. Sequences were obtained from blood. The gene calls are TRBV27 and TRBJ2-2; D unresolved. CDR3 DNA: TGTGCCAGCAGTCCGGGTCTGGGCACCGGGGAGCTGTTTTTT. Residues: CASSPGLGTGELFF.